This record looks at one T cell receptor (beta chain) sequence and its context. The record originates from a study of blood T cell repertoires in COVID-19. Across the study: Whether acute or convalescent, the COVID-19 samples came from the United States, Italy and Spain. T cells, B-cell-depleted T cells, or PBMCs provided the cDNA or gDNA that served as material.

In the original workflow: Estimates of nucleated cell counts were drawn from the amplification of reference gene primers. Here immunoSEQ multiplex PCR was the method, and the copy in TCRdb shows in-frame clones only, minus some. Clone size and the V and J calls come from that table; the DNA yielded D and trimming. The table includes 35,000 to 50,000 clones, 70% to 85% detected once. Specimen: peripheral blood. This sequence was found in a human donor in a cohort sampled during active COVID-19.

CDR3 nucleotides: TGCGCCAGCAGCCCAGGACAGGGATGGGAAAGGCAAGAGACCCAGTACTTC. Encoded protein: CASSPGQGWERQETQYF. The chain employs TRBV5-1 and TRBJ2-5, with 8 bases that match TRBD1. Looked up from germline, CDR1 is SGHRS and CDR2 is YFSETQ. J gave up 2 bases and V 4 bases, and 13 bases lay outside the gene matches. The CDR3 loop spans 17 amino acids.